These 27 T cell receptor beta chains were all obtained from the same sample, sequenced in a study of cytomegalovirus exposure and HLA in healthy donors. It was with 60 Vbeta and 13 Jbeta primers that the PCR ran. Sequencing was performed with immunoSEQ multiplex PCR; in TCRdb, only in-frame clones are kept and a portion is missing. The table lists approximately 150,000 clones, roughly 80% of them singletons. Sequences were obtained from PBMCs. These TCRs come from a male donor in good health and CMV-seronegative.

V usage is TRBV6-1 and J usage is TRBJ1-1; D is undetermined. CDR1 and CDR2 from the germline V gene are MNHNS and SASEGT. The CDR3 runs to 13 residues. V lost 2 bases to trimming and J lost 3 bases, with 7 bases between them. The CDR3 coding sequence is TGTGCCAGCAGTGAATGGGAGTACACTGAAGCTTTCTTT. Encoded protein: CASSEWEYTEAFF.

The chain recombines TRBV15 with TRBJ1-3, with 7 nucleotides matching TRBD1. This CDR3 has 16 residues. The trim removed 0 bases at V and 5 bases at J, leaving 7 bases unmatched. Germline lookup yields CDR1 LNHNV and CDR2 YYDKDF (reference sequence). The CDR3 here is CATSRDAAGGRNTIYF. The CDR3 nucleotides read TGTGCCACCAGCAGAGACGCGGCAGGGGGAAGAAACACCATATATTTT.

The CDR3 sequence: CASRPGTGGFGGELFF. The CDR3 nucleotides read TGTGCCAGCAGACCCGGGACAGGGGGCTTTGGCGGGGAGCTGTTTTTT. The genes are TRBV2 and TRBJ2-2, with 12 bases aligning to TRBD1. The germline gives CDR1 SNHLY, CDR2 FYNNEI. CDR3 size: 16 residues. The V segment lost 6 bases and the J segment 7 bases; nucleotides outside the gene matches: 9.

For the CDR3, the DNA is TGTGCCAGCAGCCTCCCCGGGGTACCCGAGCAGTACTTC. It translates to CASSLPGVPEQYF. The rearrangement links TRBV7-9 to TRBJ2-7, with D perhaps matching TRBD2 (5 bases). V dropped 5 bases and J dropped 6 bases, with 14 bases sitting between them. CDR1 SEHNR and CDR2 FQNEAQ come from the germline V gene (reference sequence). The CDR3 has 13 residues.

This clone was counted a single time. V gene TRBV6-5 combines with J gene TRBJ1-1; perhaps TRBD1 as D (6 bases). The CDR3 has 14 amino acids. Trimming stripped 2 bases from V and 7 bases from J, with 14 bases between. Germline V gene sequence: CDR1 MNHEY, CDR2 SVGAGI. CDR3 amino acids: CASSYAPGAGEAFF. As DNA, the CDR3 is TGTGCCAGCAGTTACGCCCCAGGGGCGGGTGAAGCTTTCTTT.

V gene TRBV15 combines with J gene TRBJ2-5; 7 positions match TRBD1. CDR1 LNHNV and CDR2 YYDKDF come from the germline V gene (reference sequence). Trimming at V came to 0 bases and at J to 5 bases, leaving 9 bases not matched to a gene. The CDR3 spans 16 residues. The CDR3 loop is CATSRDKGQNLETQYF. DNA of the CDR3: TGTGCCACCAGCAGAGATAAGGGACAGAATTTGGAGACCCAGTACTTC.

The chain joins TRBV10-3 to TRBJ1-2, with 11 bases that match TRBD1. V shed 6 bases, J shed 5 bases, and the junction held 8 bases outside the gene matches. The germline CDR1 and CDR2 sequences are ENHRY and SYGVKD. CDR3 length: 15 amino acids. Here the CDR3 DNA reads TGTGCCATCAGCGGGACAGGGGGGCCTCTTTATGGCTACACCTTC. Protein sequence: CAISGTGGPLYGYTF.

This rearrangement joins TRBV5-1 to TRBJ1-6; unclear D gene. The V gene's germline CDR1 is SGHRS and CDR2 YFSETQ. V was trimmed by 2 bases and J by 9 bases, leaving 12 bases between them. The CDR3 length is 14 residues. CDR3 in amino acids: CASSLTVDSSPLHF. In DNA form, the CDR3 reads TGCGCCAGCAGCTTAACAGTGGATAGTTCACCCCTCCACTTT.

This clone was seen just once. The chain combines TRBV6-5 with TRBJ1-2; a weak D match, TRBD1 (5 bases). The germline gives CDR1 MNHEY, CDR2 SVGAGI. Trimming pared 5 bases from V and 7 bases from J, leaving 17 bases between. CDR3 size: 14 residues. CDR3 sequence: CASSIRDPGGGYTF. CDR3 nucleotide sequence: TGTGCCAGCAGTATCCGGGACCCCGGGGGTGGCTACACCTTC.

The genes are TRBV6-4 and TRBJ1-5; a possible D gene is TRBD1 (6 bases). V lost 2 bases, J lost 5 bases, and 13 bases lay in between. This CDR3 comprises 15 residues. Germline V gives CDR1 MRHNA, CDR2 SNTAGT. Written as DNA, the CDR3 is TGTGCCAGCAGTGACGCAGGGGCTGGGTATCAGCCCCAGCATTTT. This translates into CASSDAGAGYQPQHF.

This clone was found once. The V gene is TRBV9, the J gene TRBJ1-6; D unresolved. Germline CDR1 is SGDLS and CDR2 is YYNGEE. V lost 1 base to trimming and J lost 10 bases, with 12 bases between them. The CDR3 is made up of 14 amino acids. The CDR3 reads CASSVLVGNSPLHF. In DNA form, the CDR3 reads TGTGCCAGCAGCGTATTGGTCGGGAACTCACCCCTCCACTTT.

This chain links TRBV7-9 with TRBJ1-6; weak D call: TRBD1 (5 bases). The CDR3 has 15 amino acids. Germline lookup yields CDR1 SEHNR and CDR2 FQNEAQ (reference sequence). V dropped 5 bases and J dropped 14 bases, with 22 bases sitting between them. Here the CDR3 reads CASSPGGVRGSSLHF. CDR3 nucleotide sequence: TGTGCCAGCAGCCCCGGGGGGGTCAGAGGGTCGTCCCTCCACTTT. The full variable domain, completed using reference TRBV7-9 and TRBJ1-6, is DTGVSQNPRHKITKRGQNVTFRCDPISEHNRLYWYRQTLGQGPEFLTYFQNEAQLEKSRLLSDRFSAERPKGSFSTLEIQRTEQGDSAMYLCASSPGGVRGSSLHFGNGTRLTVT.

The CDR3 DNA follows: TGTGCCATCAGTGTGGGACAGTCCTACGAGCAGTACTTC. Residues: CAISVGQSYEQYF. V and J are TRBV10-3 and TRBJ2-7; TRBD1 aligns across 7 bases. CDR1 is ENHRY, CDR2 SYGVKD, per germline. V trimming: 4 bases; J trimming: 1 base; junction bases outside the gene matches: 1. This CDR3 is 13 amino acids long.

Only one count was recorded for this clone. The chain employs TRBV5-1 and TRBJ1-1, with D maybe TRBD1 (5 bases). The V gene's germline CDR1 is SGHRS and CDR2 YFSETQ. V lost 0 bases and J 6 bases, leaving 15 bases between the germline ends. The CDR3 contains 15 residues. CDR3 nucleotide sequence: TGCGCCAGCAGCTTGGGACAGAGCTTTTTCCCTGAAGCTTTCTTT. Its protein product is CASSLGQSFFPEAFF.

V usage is TRBV27 and J usage is TRBJ1-2; 7 bases align to TRBD1. Trimming cost V 6 bases and J 2 bases; bases outside gene matches: 12. The germline gives CDR1 MNHEY, CDR2 SMNVEV (reference sequence). This CDR3 has 16 residues. The CDR3 nucleotides read TGTGCCAGCAGAATGACGGGACAGACCGCGAACTATGGCTACACCTTC. Amino acids: CASRMTGQTANYGYTF.

This chain connects TRBV7-9 to TRBJ1-1, with D perhaps TRBD1 (5 bases). The germline gives CDR1 SEHNR, CDR2 FQNEAQ (reference sequence). V was trimmed by 3 bases and J by 4 bases, leaving 9 bases between them. This CDR3 comprises 13 residues. This chain's CDR3 is CASSLTGGTEAFF. CDR3 bases: TGTGCCAGCAGCTTGACGGGGGGCACTGAAGCTTTCTTT. Looking up the rest from reference TRBV7-9 and TRBJ1-1 gives the full variable domain: DTGVSQNPRHKITKRGQNVTFRCDPISEHNRLYWYRQTLGQGPEFLTYFQNEAQLEKSRLLSDRFSAERPKGSFSTLEIQRTEQGDSAMYLCASSLTGGTEAFFGQGTRLTVV.

The J gene is TRBJ1-1, the V gene TRBV9; 10 bases agree with TRBD1. Germline V gene data show CDR1 as SGDLS and CDR2 as YYNGEE. The CDR3 totals 15 residues. V lost 3 bases and J lost 0; bases outside the gene matches: 2. CDR3: CASSGTGGMNTEAFF. For the CDR3, the DNA is TGTGCCAGCAGCGGGACAGGGGGGATGAACACTGAAGCTTTCTTT.

V usage is TRBV4-3 and J usage is TRBJ1-6, with unresolved D. The V end lost 0 bases, the J end lost 10 bases, and 13 bases lay between the germline ends. CDR3 length: 15 amino acids. The germline V gene has CDR1 LGHNA and CDR2 YSLEER. The CDR3 sequence: CASSQEVPSGSPLHF. The CDR3 DNA reads as TGCGCCAGCAGCCAAGAGGTTCCCTCGGGGTCACCCCTCCACTTT.

The CDR3 region has the DNA TGTGCCAGCTCACCACCCCTAGCGGGGGGTTCCGGTGAGCAGTTCTTC. Protein product: CASSPPLAGGSGEQFF. The rearrangement uses TRBV18 and TRBJ2-1; TRBD2 matches 11 bases. Per the germline V gene, CDR1 is KGHSH and CDR2 is LQKENI. The CDR3 sequence is 16 residues long. The V and J ends lost 0 bases and 9 bases, in that order; junction bases with no gene match: 7. Full variable domain (remainder filled in from reference TRBV18 and TRBJ2-1): NAGVMQNPRHLVRRRGQEARLRCSPMKGHSHVYWYRQLPEEGLKFMVYLQKENIIDESGMPKERFSAEFPKEGPSILRIQQVVRGDSAAYFCASSPPLAGGSGEQFFGPGTRLTVL.

The CDR3 spells CASSLAGKAGVLGTQYF. The CDR3 region has the DNA TGCGCCAGCAGCTTGGCCGGCAAAGCGGGGGTCCTGGGAACCCAGTACTTC. The chain links TRBV5-1 to TRBJ2-5, with 8 bases lining up with TRBD2. CDR3 length: 17 amino acids. Germline V gives CDR1 SGHRS, CDR2 YFSETQ. With V trimmed by 0 bases and J by 8 bases, 15 bases remained unmatched.

This chain joins TRBV5-6 and TRBJ1-1; unclear D gene. V lost 2 bases and J 7 bases, leaving 24 bases between the germline ends. The germline gives CDR1 SGHDT, CDR2 YYEEEE. This CDR3 is built from 17 residues. Here the CDR3 DNA reads TGTGCCAGCAGCTTAACCGCCCTCCACAGCGGTGTGGGTGAAGCTTTCTTT. Residues: CASSLTALHSGVGEAFF.

This sequence joins TRBV30 and TRBJ1-1; D call uncertain. The CDR3 contains 12 residues. Germline CDR1 reads GTSNPN; CDR2 reads SVGIG (reference sequence). With 2 bases removed from V and 11 bases from J, the gap between germline ends came to 15 bases. The chain's CDR3 is CAWSNRLGMAFF. The CDR3, as DNA: TGTGCCTGGAGTAACCGGCTAGGTATGGCTTTCTTT.

This clone turned up a few times. V is TRBV5-8 and J is TRBJ1-2, with D unresolved. Germline CDR1 SGHTS, CDR2 YDEGEE. V lost 4 bases and J lost 8, with 12 bases in between. This CDR3 is built from 12 residues. The DNA for the CDR3 is TGTGCCAGCAGCCTCGGAGGGTTGGGCTACACCTTC. Amino acids: CASSLGGLGYTF.

This clone has only a few counts. This sequence joins TRBV5-6 and TRBJ2-1; D might be TRBD2 (7 bases). Germline CDR1 reads SGHDT; CDR2 reads YYEEEE. The CDR3 sequence is 16 residues long. Trimming stripped 0 bases from V and 2 bases from J, with 12 bases between. The CDR3: CASSLGGGGAYNEQFF. CDR3 in DNA: TGTGCCAGCAGCTTGGGCGGCGGGGGCGCCTACAATGAGCAGTTCTTC.

This chain links TRBV9 with TRBJ2-2; 9 positions match TRBD1. The CDR3 covers 15 residues. The trim removed 4 bases at V and 6 bases at J, leaving 7 bases unmatched. Germline V gene data show CDR1 as SGDLS and CDR2 as YYNGEE. CDR3 DNA: TGTGCCAGCAGCCCCAGGACAGGGGTTCCCGGGGAGCTGTTTTTT. Its protein is CASSPRTGVPGELFF.

The chain uses TRBV29-1 and TRBJ1-2; 7 bases match TRBD1. The CDR3 contains 15 residues. With 6 bases clipped from V and 7 bases from J, the junction kept 17 bases outside the gene matches. Looked up from germline, CDR1 is SQVTM and CDR2 is ANQGSEA. DNA of the CDR3: TGCAGCGTCGAGGGGGCGCGGGGAGCGTACGGTGGCTACACCTTC. This codes for CSVEGARGAYGGYTF.

CDR3 residues: CASSEIRGANEKLFF. In nucleotides, the CDR3 is TGTGCCAGCAGTGAAATCCGGGGTGCTAATGAAAAACTGTTTTTT. This chain links TRBV6-1 with TRBJ1-4; D not certain. Germline V CDR1 and CDR2: MNHNS, SASEGT. This CDR3 region has 15 residues. The V end lost 2 bases, the J end lost 3 bases, and 10 bases lay between the germline ends.